This T cell receptor (beta chain) was obtained from a study of siplizumab effects on memory and regulatory T cells. Some clones are missing from TCRdb's copy, which holds only in-frame ones; the method was immunoSEQ multiplex PCR. The sample records approximately 70,000 clones, about 90% being singletons. CDR1 ENHRY and CDR2 SYGVKD come from the germline V gene. The germline V and J ends were trimmed by 2 bases and 11 bases, with 12 bases remaining between them. This CDR3 is built from 12 residues. General observations from the study: Controls showed an average of around 26% Treg-derived mappable alloreactive CD4+ clones, while siplizumab showed approximately 69%.

Points on this clone: The antigen remains undetermined.

The chain employs TRBV10-3 and TRBJ1-1; no clear D. This TCR was recovered from a human donor in good health. The sample consisted of CD8+ T cells sorted from blood. In DNA form, the CDR3 reads TGTGCCATCAGTGAGCAGGAAATGGGGGCTTTCTTT. Amino acids: CAISEQEMGAFF.